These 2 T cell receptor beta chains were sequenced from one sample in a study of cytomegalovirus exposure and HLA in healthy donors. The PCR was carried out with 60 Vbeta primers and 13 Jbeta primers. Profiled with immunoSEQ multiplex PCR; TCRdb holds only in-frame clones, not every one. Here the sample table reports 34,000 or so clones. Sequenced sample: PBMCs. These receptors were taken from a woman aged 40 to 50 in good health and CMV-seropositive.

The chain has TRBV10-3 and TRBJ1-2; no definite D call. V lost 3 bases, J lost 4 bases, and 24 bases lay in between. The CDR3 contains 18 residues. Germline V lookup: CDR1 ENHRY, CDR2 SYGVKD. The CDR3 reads CAISDRMMTSPNFYGYTF. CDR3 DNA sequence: TGTGCCATCAGTGACCGAATGATGACTAGCCCAAACTTCTATGGCTACACCTTC.

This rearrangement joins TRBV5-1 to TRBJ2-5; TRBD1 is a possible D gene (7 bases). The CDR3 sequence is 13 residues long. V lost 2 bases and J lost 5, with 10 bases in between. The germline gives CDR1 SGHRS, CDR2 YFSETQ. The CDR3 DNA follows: TGCGCCAGCAGCTTATCAGGGGGGGAGACCCAGTACTTC. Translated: CASSLSGGETQYF.